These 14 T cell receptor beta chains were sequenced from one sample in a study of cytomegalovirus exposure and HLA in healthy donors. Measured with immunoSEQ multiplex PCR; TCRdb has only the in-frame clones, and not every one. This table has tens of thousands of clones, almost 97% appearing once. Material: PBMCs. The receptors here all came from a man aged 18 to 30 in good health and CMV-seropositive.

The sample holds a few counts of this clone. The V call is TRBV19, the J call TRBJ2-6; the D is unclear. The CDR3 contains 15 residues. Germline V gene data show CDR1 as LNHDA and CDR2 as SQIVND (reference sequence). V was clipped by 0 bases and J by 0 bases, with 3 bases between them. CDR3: CASSIELSGANVLTF. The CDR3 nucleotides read TGTGCCAGTAGTATAGAACTCTCTGGGGCCAACGTCCTGACTTTC.

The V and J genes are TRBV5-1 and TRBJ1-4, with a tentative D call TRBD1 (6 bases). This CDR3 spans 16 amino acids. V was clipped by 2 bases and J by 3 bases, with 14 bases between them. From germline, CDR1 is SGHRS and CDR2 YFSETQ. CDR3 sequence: CASSFSGTSANEKLFF. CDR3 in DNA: TGCGCCAGCAGCTTCTCCGGGACAAGTGCTAATGAAAAACTGTTTTTT.

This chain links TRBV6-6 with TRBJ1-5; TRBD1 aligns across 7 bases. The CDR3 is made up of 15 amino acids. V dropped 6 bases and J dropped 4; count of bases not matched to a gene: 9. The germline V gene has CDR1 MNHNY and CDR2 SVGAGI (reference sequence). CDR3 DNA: TGTGCCAGCAGCAATAGGGACAGTACAAATCAGCCCCAGCATTTT. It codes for CASSNRDSTNQPQHF.

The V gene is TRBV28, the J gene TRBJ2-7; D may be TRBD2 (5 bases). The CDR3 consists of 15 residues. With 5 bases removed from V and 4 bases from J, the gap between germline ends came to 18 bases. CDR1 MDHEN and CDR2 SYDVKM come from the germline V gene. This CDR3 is CASSPTWRGIYEQYF. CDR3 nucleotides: TGTGCCAGCAGTCCCACTTGGAGAGGGATTTACGAGCAGTACTTC. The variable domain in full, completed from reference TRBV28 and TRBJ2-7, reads DVKVTQSSRYLVKRTGEKVFLECVQDMDHENMFWYRQDPGLGLRLIYFSYDVKMKEKGDIPEGYSVSREKKERFSLILESASTNQTSMYLCASSPTWRGIYEQYFGPGTRLTVT.

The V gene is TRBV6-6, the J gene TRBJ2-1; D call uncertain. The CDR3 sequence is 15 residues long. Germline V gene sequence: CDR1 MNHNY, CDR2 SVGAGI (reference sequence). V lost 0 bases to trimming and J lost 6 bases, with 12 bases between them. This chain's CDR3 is CASSYSRDPINEQFF. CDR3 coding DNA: TGTGCCAGCAGTTACTCGAGAGATCCAATCAATGAGCAGTTCTTC.

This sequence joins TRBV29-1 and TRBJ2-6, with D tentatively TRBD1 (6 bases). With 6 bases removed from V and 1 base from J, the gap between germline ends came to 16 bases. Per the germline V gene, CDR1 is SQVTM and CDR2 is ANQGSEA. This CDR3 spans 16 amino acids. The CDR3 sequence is CSVATGTFSGANVLTF. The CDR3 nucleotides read TGCAGCGTAGCGACAGGTACATTTTCTGGGGCCAACGTCCTGACTTTC.

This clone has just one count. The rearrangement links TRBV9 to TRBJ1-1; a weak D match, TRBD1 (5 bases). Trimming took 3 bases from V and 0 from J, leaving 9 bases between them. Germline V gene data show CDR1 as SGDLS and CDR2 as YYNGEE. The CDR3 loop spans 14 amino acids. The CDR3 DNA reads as TGTGCCAGCAGCGGACAGAGCCTGAACACTGAAGCTTTCTTT. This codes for CASSGQSLNTEAFF. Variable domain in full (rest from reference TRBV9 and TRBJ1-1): DSGVTQTPKHLITATGQRVTLRCSPRSGDLSVYWYQQSLDQGLQFLIQYYNGEERAKGNILERFSAQQFPDLHSELNLSSLELGDSALYFCASSGQSLNTEAFFGQGTRLTVV.

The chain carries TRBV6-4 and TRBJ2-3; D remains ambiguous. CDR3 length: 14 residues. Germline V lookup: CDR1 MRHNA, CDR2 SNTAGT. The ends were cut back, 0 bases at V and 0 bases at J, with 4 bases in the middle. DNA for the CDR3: TGTGCCAGCAGTGACTCAGAGAGCACAGATACGCAGTATTTT. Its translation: CASSDSESTDTQYF.

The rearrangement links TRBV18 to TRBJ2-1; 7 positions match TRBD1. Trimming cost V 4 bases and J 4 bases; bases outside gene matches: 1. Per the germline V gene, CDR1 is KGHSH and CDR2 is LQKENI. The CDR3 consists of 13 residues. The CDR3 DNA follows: TGTGCCAGCTCACTGGGACAGTACAATGAGCAGTTCTTC. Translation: CASSLGQYNEQFF.

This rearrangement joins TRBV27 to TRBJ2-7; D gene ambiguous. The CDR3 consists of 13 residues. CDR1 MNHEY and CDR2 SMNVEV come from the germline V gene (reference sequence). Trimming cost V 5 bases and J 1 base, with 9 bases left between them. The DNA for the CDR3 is TGTGCCAGCAGTAGGCAGGCTTCCTACGAGCAGTACTTC. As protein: CASSRQASYEQYF.

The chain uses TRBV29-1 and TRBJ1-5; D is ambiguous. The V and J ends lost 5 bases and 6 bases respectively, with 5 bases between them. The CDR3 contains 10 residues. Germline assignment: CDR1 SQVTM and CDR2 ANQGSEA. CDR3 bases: TGCAGCGTTAGCTGTCAGCCCCAGCATTTT. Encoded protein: CSVSCQPQHF.

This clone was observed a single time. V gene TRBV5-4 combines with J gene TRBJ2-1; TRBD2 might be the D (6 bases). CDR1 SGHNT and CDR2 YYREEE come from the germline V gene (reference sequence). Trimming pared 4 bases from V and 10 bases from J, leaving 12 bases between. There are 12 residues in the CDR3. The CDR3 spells CASSLGTREQFF. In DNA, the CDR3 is TGTGCCAGCAGCCTGGGGACTCGGGAGCAGTTCTTC.

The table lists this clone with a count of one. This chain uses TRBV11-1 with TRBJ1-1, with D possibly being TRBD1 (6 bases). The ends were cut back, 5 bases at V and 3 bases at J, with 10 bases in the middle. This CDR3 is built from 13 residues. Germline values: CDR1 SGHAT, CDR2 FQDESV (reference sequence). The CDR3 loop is CASSREGDTEAFF. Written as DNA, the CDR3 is TGTGCCAGCAGCCGTGAGGGGGACACTGAAGCTTTCTTT. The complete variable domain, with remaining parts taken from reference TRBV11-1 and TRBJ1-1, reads EAEVAQSPRYKITEKSQAVAFWCDPISGHATLYWYRQILGQGPELLVQFQDESVVDDSQLPKDRFSAERLKGVDSTLKIQPAELGDSAMYLCASSREGDTEAFFGQGTRLTVV.

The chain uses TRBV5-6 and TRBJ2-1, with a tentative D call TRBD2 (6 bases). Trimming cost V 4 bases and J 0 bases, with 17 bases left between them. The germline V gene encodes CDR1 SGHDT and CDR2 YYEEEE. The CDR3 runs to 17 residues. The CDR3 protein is CASSTTTGTASYNEQFF. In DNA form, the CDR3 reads TGTGCCAGCAGCACTACTACCGGGACTGCCTCCTACAATGAGCAGTTCTTC.